These 24 T cell receptor beta chains were all obtained from the same sample, sequenced in a study of CD8 T cells in ankylosing spondylitis. TCRdb ran MiXCR on the 5' RACE reads and lists one entry per CDR3 protein. Among 150,000 to 200,000 distinct CDR3 sequences, 11% were seen once, and the ten largest hold under 35%. The source material was blood, either unsorted or a sorted T cell fraction (not recorded which). These receptors all come from a male donor with ankylosing spondylitis or in good health (not recorded which).

Relative to its sample, this clonotype is large. V is TRBV4-3 and J is TRBJ2-2; D ambiguous. Trimming cost V 0 bases and J 7 bases, with 6 bases left between them. The V gene's germline CDR1 is LGHNA and CDR2 YSLEER. This CDR3 has 13 amino acids. CDR3 bases: TGCGCCAGCAGCCAAGATTTTAACGGGGAGCTGTTTTTT. Encoded protein: CASSQDFNGELFF.

As regards this clonotype: This sequence may be a read error, since a much larger clone differs from it by one base. The chain recombines TRBV2 with TRBJ1-1; 8 bases fit TRBD1. Germline V gene data show CDR1 as SNHLY and CDR2 as FYNNEI. V shed 8 bases and J 0 bases; nucleotides not matched to a gene: 8. The CDR3 covers 15 residues. CDR3 protein: CASGRTGRMNTEAFF. The CDR3 coding sequence is TGTGCCAGCGGTCGGACAGGGCGAATGAACACTGAAGCTTTCTTT.

The J gene is TRBJ1-2, the V gene TRBV12-3 or TRBV12-4, with TRBD1 as a possible D gene (5 bases). This CDR3 contains 16 residues. V lost 8 bases and J lost 2, with 21 bases in between. CDR3 residues: CASVPGWQGGNYGYTF. CDR3 DNA sequence: TGTGCCAGCGTCCCAGGCTGGCAGGGTGGGAACTATGGCTACACCTTC.

This clonotype was counted at least ten times. The chain uses TRBV2 and TRBJ2-7; 9 bases are a match to TRBD2. The CDR3 extends over 16 amino acids. With V trimmed by 0 bases and J by 0 bases, 3 bases remained unmatched. From germline, CDR1 is SNHLY and CDR2 FYNNEI. The CDR3, as DNA: TGTGCCAGCAGTGAAGCCCGACTAGCGGACTCCTACGAGCAGTACTTC. Translating gives CASSEARLADSYEQYF.

This clonotype was counted at least ten times. The CDR3 reads CASSQDLAGGRDTQYF. The CDR3 coding sequence is TGCGCCAGCAGCCAAGACTTAGCGGGGGGCCGAGATACGCAGTATTTT. The rearrangement joins TRBV4-3 to TRBJ2-3, with 10 positions matching TRBD2. Germline assignment: CDR1 LGHNA and CDR2 YSLEER. The CDR3 is 16 residues long. Trimming removed 0 bases from V and 5 bases from J; junction bases left unmatched: 5.

There are many counts of this clonotype. The chain recombines TRBV20-1 with TRBJ1-1; D not resolved. This CDR3 has 16 residues. The V gene's germline CDR1 is DFQATT and CDR2 SNEGSKA (reference sequence). V shed 0 bases and J shed 1 base, with 15 bases lying between them. This chain's CDR3 is CSARDYGREENTEAFF. The CDR3 DNA reads TGCAGTGCTAGAGATTATGGAAGGGAAGAGAACACTGAAGCTTTCTTT.

This clonotype was detected only a few times. The CDR3 nucleotides read TGTGCCAGCAGCTTATTAGCGGGGGCCCTTAACACCGGGGAGCTGTTTTTT. Amino acid sequence: CASSLLAGALNTGELFF. The chain uses TRBV7-8 and TRBJ2-2; TRBD2 matches 9 bases. The V segment lost 2 bases and the J segment 2 bases; nucleotides outside the gene matches: 6. The CDR3 sequence is 17 residues long. From germline, CDR1 is SGHVS and CDR2 FQNEAQ.

The genes are TRBV10-3 and TRBJ1-1, with D possibly being TRBD1 (5 bases). The CDR3 length is 13 residues. The V gene lost 4 bases and the J gene lost 8 bases, with 14 bases spanning the gap. Germline V CDR1 and CDR2: ENHRY, SYGVKD. CDR3 nucleotides: TGTGCCATCAGTGGCCCCCAGGGTTCGGAAGCTTTCTTT. This sequence encodes CAISGPQGSEAFF.

With regard to this clonotype: Being one base from a much bigger clone, this may be a read error. The V and J genes are TRBV28 and TRBJ1-6; D is possibly TRBD1 (6 bases). This CDR3 is 16 amino acids long. Germline V lookup: CDR1 MDHEN, CDR2 SYDVKM. V gave up 7 bases and J gave up 7 bases, with 20 bases separating them. The CDR3 sequence is CASNSQVTGSNSPLHF. In DNA form, the CDR3 reads TGTGCCAGCAATTCCCAGGTTACAGGGAGCAATTCACCCCTCCACTTT.

This chain uses TRBV7-9 with TRBJ2-1; 8 nucleotides line up with TRBD2. Germline CDR1 and CDR2: SEHNR and FQNEAQ (reference sequence). V lost 8 bases to trimming and J lost 5 bases; unmatched junction nucleotides: 8. There are 14 residues in the CDR3. CDR3 residues: CASLYAGGHNEQFF. The CDR3 DNA reads as TGTGCCAGCCTTTACGCGGGAGGACACAATGAGCAGTTCTTC.

This clonotype has at least ten counts. This sequence joins TRBV29-1 and TRBJ2-5; possibly TRBD2 for D (6 bases). CDR1 and CDR2 (germline): SQVTM, ANQGSEA. The CDR3 length is 16 residues. The V gene lost 4 bases and the J gene lost 0 bases, with 18 bases spanning the gap. The CDR3 nucleotides are TGCAGCGTTGCTGGGATCGGCGGGACGTACCAAGAGACCCAGTACTTC. Its protein product is CSVAGIGGTYQETQYF.

This clonotype was counted many times. The chain combines TRBV12-3 or TRBV12-4 with TRBJ2-7; D gene ambiguous. This CDR3 has 14 amino acids. V was shortened by 5 bases and J by 0 bases, with 11 bases between the two germline ends. DNA of the CDR3: TGTGCCAGCAGTGTAGAGATTAGCTCCTACGAGCAGTACTTC. Its translation is CASSVEISSYEQYF.

This chain uses TRBV5-1 with TRBJ2-5; 7 bases align to TRBD2. Losses at the gene ends were 1 base for V and 2 bases for J; bases not matched to a gene: 5. The CDR3 is 15 residues long. Germline-derived CDR1 and CDR2 are SGHRS and YFSETQ. The CDR3 loop reads CASSLPSGAQETQYF. The CDR3, as DNA: TGCGCCAGCAGCTTGCCCAGCGGGGCACAAGAGACCCAGTACTTC. The full variable domain, in which reference TRBV5-1 and TRBJ2-5 provide the parts outside the CDR3, is KAGVTQTPRYLIKTRGQQVTLSCSPISGHRSVSWYQQTPGQGLQFLFEYFSETQRNKGNFPGRFSGRQFSNSRSEMNVSTLELGDSALYLCASSLPSGAQETQYFGPGTRLLVL.

This clonotype was observed at least ten times. V is TRBV20-1 and J is TRBJ2-7; 7 bases agree with TRBD2. The V gene end was trimmed by 3 bases and the J gene end by 2 bases; junction bases not matched to a gene: 7. The germline V gene has CDR1 DFQATT and CDR2 SNEGSKA (reference sequence). The CDR3 has 14 amino acids. CDR3 sequence: CSARSSGLTYEQYF. In DNA, the CDR3 is TGCAGTGCTAGGTCTAGCGGTTTGACCTACGAGCAGTACTTC.

This clonotype was observed at least ten times. The J gene is TRBJ2-1, the V gene TRBV29-1; D might be TRBD2 (6 bases). Germline CDR1 reads SQVTM; CDR2 reads ANQGSEA. This CDR3 is built from 13 residues. V dropped 4 bases and J dropped 8 bases, with 15 bases sitting between them. The DNA of the CDR3 is TGCAGCGTTGGTCCGGGAACGGGAGATGAGCAGTTCTTC. Translating gives CSVGPGTGDEQFF.

In DNA form, the CDR3 reads TGTGCCAGCAGTGACCGATTTAGGGACAGCACAGATACGCAGTATTTT. Protein: CASSDRFRDSTDTQYF. The rearrangement uses TRBV6-1 and TRBJ2-3; D is possibly TRBD1 or TRBD2 (5 bases each). The germline gives CDR1 MNHNS, CDR2 SASEGT. This CDR3 contains 16 residues. Trimming cost V 3 bases and J 0 bases, with 13 bases left between them.

The table lists this clonotype with many counts. CDR3 amino acids: CASRTGGNGEQFF. The CDR3 nucleotides are TGCGCCAGCAGGACAGGGGGAAATGGGGAGCAGTTCTTC. This chain uses TRBV5-1 with TRBJ2-1; 9 bases line up with TRBD1. Losses at the gene ends were 5 bases for V and 10 bases for J; bases not matched to a gene: 7. Germline V gene sequence: CDR1 SGHRS, CDR2 YFSETQ. The CDR3 loop spans 13 amino acids.

This clonotype was observed at least ten times. The CDR3 region is CASSLAVGFGQVQPQHF. The CDR3 region has the DNA TGTGCCAGCAGTTTGGCCGTAGGATTCGGGCAGGTTCAGCCCCAGCATTTT. The V call is TRBV12-3 or TRBV12-4, the J call TRBJ1-5, with D uncertain. Trimming stripped 3 bases from V and 6 bases from J, with 21 bases between. CDR3 length: 17 residues.

There are a few counts of this clonotype. The rearrangement joins TRBV20-1 to TRBJ2-5; 8 bases match TRBD2. J lost 4 bases, V lost 3 bases, and 13 bases had no gene match. This CDR3 has 16 residues. CDR1 is DFQATT, CDR2 SNEGSKA, per germline (reference sequence). CDR3 loop: CSARSLAGPEGETQYF. The CDR3, as DNA: TGCAGTGCTAGGTCTCTAGCGGGCCCCGAGGGAGAGACCCAGTACTTC.

There are a few counts of this clonotype. The gene calls are TRBV7-6 and TRBJ2-2, with D unresolved. This CDR3 is 16 amino acids long. CDR1 SGHVS and CDR2 FNYEAQ come from the germline V gene. Trimming took off 5 bases at V and 2 bases at J, with 15 bases between the two ends. CDR3 protein: CASSLAPSQNTGELFF. The CDR3 DNA reads TGTGCCAGCAGCCTGGCCCCGTCACAAAACACCGGGGAGCTGTTTTTT.

In this sample, this clonotype turned up many times. The chain joins TRBV4-1 to TRBJ2-5; 8 bases match TRBD2. CDR1 is MGHRA and CDR2 is YSYEKL in the germline V gene. With 0 bases clipped from V and 3 bases from J, the junction kept 3 bases outside the gene matches. The length of the CDR3 is 15 residues. The CDR3 loop reads CASSQDGTRKETQYF. Here the CDR3 DNA reads TGCGCCAGCAGCCAAGATGGGACTAGGAAAGAGACCCAGTACTTC.

This clonotype was seen many times. The rearrangement joins TRBV5-1 to TRBJ2-3; D is possibly TRBD1 or TRBD2 (6 bases each). The V and J ends lost 5 bases and 5 bases respectively, with 12 bases between them. The CDR3 length is 13 residues. Germline V gene data show CDR1 as SGHRS and CDR2 as YFSETQ. CDR3 bases: TGCGCCAGCAGTGGGGGGCCGGGAGATACGCAGTATTTT. Translating it yields CASSGGPGDTQYF.

Ten or more counts support this clonotype. The J gene is TRBJ2-7, the V gene TRBV6-1; tentative D call: TRBD2 (5 bases). Deletions cut 4 bases from V and 2 bases from J, with 12 bases between. From germline, CDR1 is MNHNS and CDR2 SASEGT. This CDR3 comprises 14 residues. CDR3 region: CASSVIHGTYEQYF. CDR3 sequence (DNA): TGTGCCAGCAGTGTTATTCACGGGACCTACGAGCAGTACTTC.

Comment on this clonotype: A single base separates this from a much larger clone, so it may be a read error. The chain employs TRBV12-3 or TRBV12-4 and TRBJ1-5; D gene unclear. The CDR3 loop spans 13 amino acids. CDR3 protein: CSSSLHLNQPQHF. CDR3 DNA sequence: TGTTCCAGCAGTTTACATCTCAATCAGCCCCAGCATTTT.